This T cell receptor (beta chain) originates from a study of T cells after yellow fever vaccination. Study outcomes and limitations: After the booster, around 95% of CD4 and 75% to 90% of CD8 primary-response clones were re-detected.

Trimming shortened V by 5 bases and J by 0 bases, and 10 bases separated the two germline ends. The CDR3 totals 15 residues. Per the germline V gene, CDR1 is SEHNR and CDR2 is FQNEAQ (reference sequence). This clonotype has a handful of counts. Its antigen remains unidentified. Each CDR3 protein gets one entry after TCRdb re-called the 5' RACE reads with MiXCR. This table holds about 300,000 distinct CDR3 sequences, around 7% found once. V and J are TRBV7-9 and TRBJ2-2; no reliable D call. The sample here was PBMCs, taken around 45 days after the first yellow fever vaccination. The clonotype originates from a man aged 18-30 years who received the YFV17D yellow fever vaccine. As DNA, the CDR3 is TGTGCCAGCAGCATGGGTTTCGCGAACACCGGGGAGCTGTTTTTT. Translated: CASSMGFANTGELFF.